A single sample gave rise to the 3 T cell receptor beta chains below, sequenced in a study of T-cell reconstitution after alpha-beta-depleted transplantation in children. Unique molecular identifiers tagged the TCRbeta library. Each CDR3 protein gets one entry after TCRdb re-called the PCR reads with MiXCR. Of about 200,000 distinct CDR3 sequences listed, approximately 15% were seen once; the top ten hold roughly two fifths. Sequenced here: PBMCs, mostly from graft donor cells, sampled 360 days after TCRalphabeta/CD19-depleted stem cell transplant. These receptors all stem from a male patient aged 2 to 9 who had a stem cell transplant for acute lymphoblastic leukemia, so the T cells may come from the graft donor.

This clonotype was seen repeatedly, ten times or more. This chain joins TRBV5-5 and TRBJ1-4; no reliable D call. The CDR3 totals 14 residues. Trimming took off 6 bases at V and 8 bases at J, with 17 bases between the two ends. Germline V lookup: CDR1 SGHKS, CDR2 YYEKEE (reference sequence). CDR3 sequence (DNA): TGTGCCAGCACATTATCGACCTCGGACGAAAAACTGTTTTTT. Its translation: CASTLSTSDEKLFF.

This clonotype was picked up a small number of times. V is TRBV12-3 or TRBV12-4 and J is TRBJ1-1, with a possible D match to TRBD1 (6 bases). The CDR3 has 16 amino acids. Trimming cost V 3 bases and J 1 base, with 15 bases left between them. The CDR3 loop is CASSFKSVRGNTEAFF. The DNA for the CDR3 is TGTGCCAGCAGTTTTAAATCGGTCAGGGGGAACACTGAAGCTTTCTTT.

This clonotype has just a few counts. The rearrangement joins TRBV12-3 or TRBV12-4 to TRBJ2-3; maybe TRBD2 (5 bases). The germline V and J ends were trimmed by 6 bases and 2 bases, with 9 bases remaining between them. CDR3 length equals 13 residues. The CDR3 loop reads CASSREFTDTQYF. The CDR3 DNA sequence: TGTGCCAGCAGCCGGGAATTCACAGATACGCAGTATTTT.